The 17 T cell receptor beta chains reported below all come from one sample, sequenced in a study of blood T cell repertoires in COVID-19. This table comes from immunoSEQ multiplex PCR, and its TCRdb copy is limited to in-frame clones, with some not included. This table has under 300,000 clones, 75% to 95% appearing once. Material: PBMCs or T cells enriched from blood (not recorded which). The receptors stem from a woman aged 18-35 years who had recovered from COVID-19.

The rearrangement uses TRBV28 and TRBJ2-2; 7 positions agree with TRBD1. Germline V gives CDR1 MDHEN, CDR2 SYDVKM. V shed 5 bases and J 5 bases; nucleotides not matched to a gene: 8. The CDR3 extends over 15 amino acids. The CDR3 coding sequence is TGTGCCAGCAGTCTCTCAGGGGGTGGGACCGGGGAGCTGTTTTTT. This translates into CASSLSGGGTGELFF.

The genes are TRBV9 and TRBJ1-3, with a tentative D call TRBD1 (5 bases). The CDR3 is 14 amino acids. V was cut by 2 bases and J by 6 bases, with 12 bases left in between. Germline V gene data show CDR1 as SGDLS and CDR2 as YYNGEE. CDR3: CASSVDSTPNTIYF. In DNA, the CDR3 is TGTGCCAGCAGCGTCGACAGTACCCCAAACACCATATATTTT. Filled out from reference TRBV9 and TRBJ1-3, the complete variable domain reads DSGVTQTPKHLITATGQRVTLRCSPRSGDLSVYWYQQSLDQGLQFLIQYYNGEERAKGNILERFSAQQFPDLHSELNLSSLELGDSALYFCASSVDSTPNTIYFGEGSWLTVV.

The rearrangement joins TRBV12-3 or TRBV12-4 to TRBJ2-5, with 7 bases matching TRBD1. The J segment lost 2 bases and the V segment lost 8 bases, leaving 2 bases of the junction unmatched. This CDR3 has 12 residues. The CDR3 DNA reads TGTGCCAGCGGGGACAGACAAGAGACCCAGTACTTC. It codes for CASGDRQETQYF.

This clone came up once. The genes are TRBV5-1 and TRBJ1-1; 7 bases agree with TRBD1. V gave up 3 bases and J gave up 1 base; unmatched junction bases: 9. CDR1 and CDR2 from the germline V gene are SGHRS and YFSETQ. The CDR3 runs 16 residues. The DNA of the CDR3 is TGCGCCAGCAGCTACCTAACACAGGGGACGAACACTGAAGCTTTCTTT. It specifies CASSYLTQGTNTEAFF.

The V and J genes are TRBV10-1 and TRBJ2-3; 10 bases map to TRBD1. The CDR3 is made up of 15 amino acids. V was pared by 6 bases and J by 3 bases, with 6 bases of the junction left unmatched. Germline V gene lookup returns CDR1 WNHNN and CDR2 SYGVQD (reference sequence). CDR3 amino acids: CASSGQGGTTDTQYF. In nucleotides, the CDR3 is TGCGCCAGCAGCGGACAGGGGGGGACTACAGATACGCAGTATTTT.

The chain uses TRBV4-1 and TRBJ2-2; tentative D call: TRBD2 (5 bases). V was shortened by 1 base and J by 4 bases, with 13 bases between the two germline ends. The germline V gene has CDR1 MGHRA and CDR2 YSYEKL. This CDR3 spans 16 amino acids. CDR3 sequence reads: CASSQARDLITGELFF. CDR3 DNA sequence: TGCGCCAGCAGCCAAGCCCGGGATCTCATCACCGGGGAGCTGTTTTTT.

The chain employs TRBV3-1 (or the pseudogene TRBV3-2) and TRBJ1-1; D unclear. The CDR3 has 14 residues. Between the trimmed V and J ends, which lost 0 bases and 1 base, there was a span of 6 bases. From germline, CDR1 is LGHDT and CDR2 YNNKEL (reference sequence). CDR3 DNA: TGTGCCAGCAGCCAAGAGGGCCCGAACACTGAAGCTTTCTTT. This translates into CASSQEGPNTEAFF.

The chain joins TRBV24-1 to TRBJ1-2; D gene unclear. V was cut by 3 bases and J by 5 bases, with 15 bases left in between. The CDR3 has 15 amino acids. Germline CDR1 KGHDR, CDR2 SFDVKD. CDR3: CATSDNDMVEYGYTF. The DNA for the CDR3 is TGTGCCACCAGTGATAACGACATGGTTGAGTATGGCTACACCTTC.

V usage is TRBV2 and J usage is TRBJ1-5, with 11 nucleotides matching TRBD1. This CDR3 spans 14 amino acids. The junction had 8 bases not matched to a gene; V was cut back by 5 bases and J by 11 bases. Germline loops: CDR1 SNHLY, CDR2 FYNNEI. CDR3 sequence: CASSTGTGGRAQHF. Here the CDR3 DNA reads TGTGCCAGCAGTACCGGGACAGGGGGAAGGGCCCAGCATTTT.

This chain uses TRBV5-1 with TRBJ2-7; possibly TRBD2 for D (6 bases). V lost 5 bases and J 1 base, leaving 13 bases between the germline ends. The germline V gene has CDR1 SGHRS and CDR2 YFSETQ. CDR3 length: 14 amino acids. The CDR3: CASSSSGPSYEQYF. As DNA, the CDR3 is TGCGCCAGCAGTTCAAGCGGGCCGTCCTACGAGCAGTACTTC.

The chain employs TRBV6-5 and TRBJ1-6; the D gene is possibly TRBD1 (5 bases). CDR1 MNHEY and CDR2 SVGAGI come from the germline V gene. Between the trimmed V and J ends, which lost 7 bases and 10 bases, there was a span of 17 bases. The CDR3 has 14 amino acids. CDR3 protein: CASTSRGVNSPLHF. The CDR3 DNA sequence: TGTGCCAGCACCTCCCGGGGGGTGAACTCACCCCTCCACTTT.

The chain is built from TRBV19 and TRBJ2-2; TRBD1 matches 7 bases. The CDR3 length is 14 residues. J gave up 6 bases and V 9 bases, and 10 bases lay outside the gene matches. Germline assignment: CDR1 LNHDA and CDR2 SQIVND (reference sequence). The CDR3 DNA sequence: TGTGCCAGCGGACAGGTGGTTTCATCCGGGGAGCTGTTTTTT. Protein sequence: CASGQVVSSGELFF. The variable domain in full, with the rest retrieved from reference TRBV19 and TRBJ2-2, is DGGITQSPKYLFRKEGQNVTLSCEQNLNHDAMYWYRQDPGQGLRLIYYSQIVNDFQKGDIAEGYSVSREKKESFPLTVTSAQKNPTAFYLCASGQVVSSGELFFGEGSRLTVL.

The genes are TRBV21-1 and TRBJ1-2; the table calls TRBD1, which could not be checked here. TRBV21-1 counts as a pseudogene. The CDR3 sequence is 13 residues long. CDR3 sequence reads: CASTRTGNYGYTF. CDR3 DNA sequence: TGTGCCAGCACCCGGACAGGGAACTATGGCTACACCTTC.

This clone was seen a single time. V gene TRBV12-3 or TRBV12-4 combines with J gene TRBJ1-1; unclear D gene. V was clipped by 4 bases and J by 1 base, with 7 bases between them. The CDR3 is made up of 13 amino acids. In nucleotides, the CDR3 is TGTGCCAGCAGTTCGCACAAGAACACTGAAGCTTTCTTT. Encoded protein: CASSSHKNTEAFF.

About this clone itself: Other DNA sequences in the same sample also yield this CDR3. This chain links TRBV7-9 with TRBJ1-2; D is undetermined. Trimming removed 1 base at V and 6 bases at J, with 6 bases between. The germline V gene has CDR1 SEHNR and CDR2 FQNEAQ (reference sequence). CDR3 length: 12 amino acids. This CDR3 reads CASSLGQNGYTF. For the CDR3, the DNA is TGTGCCAGCAGCTTAGGTCAGAATGGCTACACCTTC.

This clone was detected once. This chain links TRBV28 with TRBJ1-2, with D perhaps matching TRBD1 (5 bases). The CDR3 contains 13 residues. Germline loops: CDR1 MDHEN, CDR2 SYDVKM. The germline V and J ends were trimmed by 5 bases and 2 bases, with 9 bases remaining between them. In DNA form, the CDR3 reads TGTGCCAGCAGTACCCGACAGAACTATGGCTACACCTTC. Translation: CASSTRQNYGYTF.

The genes are TRBV7-8 and TRBJ1-4; 9 bases align to TRBD1. Germline V gene lookup returns CDR1 SGHVS and CDR2 FQNEAQ. This CDR3 is built from 15 residues. After removal of 2 bases from V and 3 bases from J, the junction contained 1 base not matched to a gene. The CDR3 spells CASSLYRGPNEKLFF. The CDR3 nucleotides read TGTGCCAGCAGCTTATACAGGGGGCCTAATGAAAAACTGTTTTTT.